This passage covers 17 T cell receptor beta chains from one sample sequenced in a study of beta chain features in type 1 diabetes. The study's findings and limits: Researchers report that Type 1 diabetes patients had moderately but significantly shorter TCRB CDR3s across all four CD4+ subsets.

Their cognate antigens are unknown. As every portion of the isolated RNA was reverse transcribed, the sequencing read expressed TCRB transcripts. The repertoire was sequenced with immunoSEQ multiplex PCR; TCRdb's copy has only in-frame clones and lacks some. The sample lists some 150,000 clones; 9% to 10% were seen once. The sequenced sample consisted of central memory CD4+ T cells from blood. The receptors originated from a woman aged 25 to 39 with type 1 diabetes.

This clone was seen repeatedly, ten times or more. V usage is TRBV21-1 and J usage is TRBJ1-2; TRBD1 is the table's D call and was not checked against the DNA. TRBV21-1 is flagged as a pseudogene. The CDR3 is 15 amino acids. For the CDR3, the DNA is TGTGCCAGCAGCCCACACCTGGTGCCTAACTATGGCTACACCTTC. Translated, it gives CASSPHLVPNYGYTF.

The sample holds a few counts of this clone. The chain combines TRBV7-3 with TRBJ1-1, with D unresolved. CDR3 size: 13 residues. Germline values: CDR1 SGHTA, CDR2 FQGTGA. V was shortened by 3 bases and J by 6 bases, with 11 bases between the two germline ends. The CDR3 region is CASSLRVDAEAFF. The CDR3 DNA reads as TGTGCCAGCAGCTTGCGGGTGGACGCTGAAGCTTTCTTT.

This clone was seen more than once but under ten times. Other DNA sequences of this sample code for an identical CDR3. This chain connects TRBV30 to TRBJ2-7; weak D call: TRBD2 (6 bases). Deletions cut 3 bases from V and 3 bases from J, with 6 bases between. This CDR3 comprises 11 residues. In germline, CDR1 is GTSNPN, CDR2 SVGIG (reference sequence). The CDR3 DNA reads as TGTGCCTGGAGCGGGGGCTACGAGCAGTACTTC. Its translation is CAWSGGYEQYF.

The chain is built from TRBV9 and TRBJ2-1; D ambiguous. Trimming took 4 bases from V and 4 from J, leaving 3 bases between them. CDR1 SGDLS and CDR2 YYNGEE come from the germline V gene. This CDR3 region has 11 residues. CDR3 nucleotides: TGTGCCAGCAGCCATTACAATGAGCAGTTCTTC. It encodes CASSHYNEQFF.

This clone was counted only a few times. CDR3 nucleotide sequence: TGTGCCAGCAGCTTATTGGGACAGGGTAATGAAAAACTGTTTTTT. As protein: CASSLLGQGNEKLFF. The J gene is TRBJ1-4, the V gene TRBV7-9, with 9 bases aligning to TRBD1. Germline assignment: CDR1 SEHNR and CDR2 FQNEAQ (reference sequence). V shed 2 bases, J shed 4 bases, and the junction held 2 bases outside the gene matches. CDR3 length: 15 amino acids.

This clone has just a few counts. This chain uses TRBV5-4 with TRBJ2-1; 7 bases are shared with TRBD2. The CDR3 is 18 residues long. The junction had 14 bases not matched to a gene; V was cut back by 2 bases and J by 3 bases. Germline values: CDR1 SGHNT, CDR2 YYREEE (reference sequence). The CDR3, as DNA: TGTGCCAGCAGCTTAGGGCTGAGGGGCGGGAGACGCTACAATGAGCAGTTCTTC. Translation: CASSLGLRGGRRYNEQFF.

This clone was seen more than once but under ten times. This chain connects TRBV4-1 to TRBJ2-1; 10 nucleotides match TRBD1. The CDR3 length is 18 residues. In germline, CDR1 is MGHRA, CDR2 YSYEKL. After removal of 4 bases from V and 4 bases from J, the junction contained 13 bases not matched to a gene. CDR3 DNA sequence: TGCGCCAGCAGCCGCCCTACGGGGGGGACAGGGGTTTACAATGAGCAGTTCTTC. Translated, it gives CASSRPTGGTGVYNEQFF.

This chain uses TRBV7-2 with TRBJ2-5; 8 bases line up with TRBD2. The CDR3 is made up of 14 amino acids. V dropped 3 bases and J dropped 4; count of bases not matched to a gene: 4. Per the germline V gene, CDR1 is SGHTA and CDR2 is FQGNSA. The chain's CDR3 is CASSLQTSAETQYF. The CDR3 DNA is TGTGCCAGCAGCTTGCAGACTAGCGCAGAGACCCAGTACTTC.

This clone was found a few times. This chain uses TRBV7-3 with TRBJ2-1; D perhaps matches TRBD2 (7 bases). From germline, CDR1 is SGHTA and CDR2 FQGTGA. V dropped 0 bases and J dropped 7 bases, with 19 bases sitting between them. The CDR3 covers 17 residues. The CDR3 DNA reads as TGTGCCAGCAGCTTAACTCAGAGGGGGGGAGGGAGAAATGAGCAGTTCTTC. Residues: CASSLTQRGGGRNEQFF.

The V gene is TRBV5-1, the J gene TRBJ2-1; 8 bases are a match to TRBD2. The CDR3 extends over 16 amino acids. The trim removed 4 bases at V and 2 bases at J, leaving 8 bases unmatched. Germline V CDR1 and CDR2: SGHRS, YFSETQ. This CDR3 reads CASSLFSGNAYNEQFF. In nucleotides, the CDR3 is TGCGCCAGCAGCCTGTTTAGCGGGAATGCCTACAATGAGCAGTTCTTC.

This clone was found a few times. The chain links TRBV6-7 to TRBJ2-1; D gene unclear. TRBV6-7 is an ORF, with its function uncertain. V lost 2 bases, J lost 15 bases, and 5 bases lay in between. This CDR3 is built from 9 residues. The DNA of the CDR3 is TGTGCCAGCAGTTACCTTCGGTTCTTC. This translates into CASSYLRFF.

The chain has TRBV7-9 and TRBJ1-4; D remains unclear. With 1 base removed from V and 0 bases from J, the gap between germline ends came to 9 bases. The CDR3 totals 16 residues. Germline V gives CDR1 SEHNR, CDR2 FQNEAQ (reference sequence). The CDR3, as DNA: TGTGCCAGCAGCTTAGTGTCCGGGGCAACTAATGAAAAACTGTTTTTT. This codes for CASSLVSGATNEKLFF.

This clone was seen a few times. This rearrangement joins TRBV30 to TRBJ2-7, with 10 nucleotides matching TRBD2. The CDR3 has 15 amino acids. V lost 3 bases to trimming and J lost 0 bases; unmatched junction nucleotides: 5. Germline values: CDR1 GTSNPN, CDR2 SVGIG (reference sequence). The DNA of the CDR3 is TGTGCCTGGAGGCCTGGACTAGCGGCCTCCTACGAGCAGTACTTC. The encoded protein is CAWRPGLAASYEQYF.

This rearrangement joins TRBV7-2 to TRBJ2-5, with 7 bases that match TRBD2. The germline gives CDR1 SGHTA, CDR2 FQGNSA. This CDR3 region has 15 residues. J gave up 5 bases and V 1 base, and 7 bases lay outside the gene matches. The CDR3 nucleotides read TGTGCCAGCAGCTTAGTACCGCGGGAGACGGAGACCCAGTACTTC. This translates into CASSLVPRETETQYF.

The sample holds a few counts of this clone. The J gene is TRBJ1-5, the V gene TRBV4-1; no firm D call. The CDR3 is 14 residues long. Trimming took off 4 bases at V and 7 bases at J, with 14 bases between the two ends. Germline CDR1 MGHRA, CDR2 YSYEKL. The DNA for the CDR3 is TGCGCCAGCAGCCCAGACCCTGGAGGACAGCCCCAGCATTTT. Amino acids: CASSPDPGGQPQHF.

At least ten counts were recorded for this clone. The CDR3 protein is CSLSPDRLRETQYF. The CDR3 region has the DNA TGCAGCCTATCACCGGACAGGCTGAGGGAGACCCAGTACTTC. J is TRBJ2-5 and V is TRBV29-1, with 7 nucleotides matching TRBD1. The junction had 14 bases not matched to a gene; V was cut back by 8 bases and J by 5 bases. Per germline, CDR1 SQVTM and CDR2 ANQGSEA. The CDR3 spans 14 residues.

This clone was detected a few times. The chain has TRBV29-1 and TRBJ2-7; tentatively, D is TRBD1 (5 bases). Trimming removed 4 bases from V and 3 bases from J, with 10 bases in between. There are 12 residues in the CDR3. The germline V gene encodes CDR1 SQVTM and CDR2 ANQGSEA. The CDR3 loop is CSVAYRNYEQYF. The CDR3, as DNA: TGCAGCGTTGCGTACAGGAACTACGAGCAGTACTTC.